This record looks at one TCR beta chain sequence and its context. It lacks a known antigen. Qualities for individual bases were not recorded, and no much larger clone is one base off. This sample stems from a study of blood T cell repertoires in COVID-19 (dated by TCRdb to 2019 to 2021). Background for the entire study: Collaborator samples came from the United States, Italy and Spain and covered acute and convalescent phases of COVID-19. The sample metadata nearly always contained a de-identified subject ID, COVID-19 status, age in years and sex. Samples came from the ongoing ImmuneRACE study (first 160 participants) plus 1,254 subjects from 6 global collaborators. The material from the prospective study consisted of cDNA or gDNA derived from T cells, B-cell-depleted T cells, or PBMCs. Subjects who had been exposed to COVID-19, were actively infected with it, or had recovered from it provided the deeply sampled blood TCRbeta repertoires that made up the dataset. Where available, HLA class I and class II types were obtained from metadata supplied by the sample provider rather than from assay-based typing. A freely available public database, intended as a resource for researchers studying the immune response to SARS-CoV-2, is where the repertoires were released.

Based on the germline V gene, the CDR1 and CDR2 sequences are SGHDN and FVKESK. V gives up 1 base and J gives up 7 bases, and the segment between their germline ends measures 17 bases. From the cysteine up to the phenylalanine, the CDR3 has a length of 15 residues. Only CDR3 DNA is held: 45 bases, read in frame from base 1. TCRbeta CDR3 regions were amplified from genomic DNA by means of the immunoSEQ Assay, a bias-controlled multiplex PCR. Regarding the original processing steps: Within the assay, amplification of reference gene primers was used to estimate how many nucleated cells each sample contained. To quantify the absolute abundance of each unique TCRbeta CDR3 rearrangement, sequence reads were collapsed and filtered. For each sample, productive Simpson clonality was calculated as the square root of Simpson's diversity index over productive rearrangements. TCRdb mirrors the immuneACCESS table, restricted to in-frame sequences. Some clones are absent from its copies; in checked studies, under half trace to an unresolved V gene, and the reason for the others is unknown. V and J calls and clone size are as listed in that table; D and trimming were resolved from the DNA. The table for this sample lists fewer than 350,000 clones; over 75% of them were counted only once. The ten top clones hold 7.8% of the sample.

Samples from volunteer blood donors who had recovered from COVID-19 were contributed by a second Seattle source. Whole blood was collected in K2EDTA tubes by collaborating institutions according to the institutions' own protocols. For TCRbeta analysis, collaborators shipped samples as frozen whole blood, isolated PBMCs, or DNA extracted from either of those sample types. General findings and caveats noted by the study authors: Clinical and demographic metadata were provided uncurated, with the amount varying by source and participant.

The chain is encoded by TRBV14 joined to TRBJ2-7, with TRBD2 tentatively as D gene (6 bases match). The sample comprised peripheral blood. The source is a woman between 50 and 59 years old who had recovered from COVID-19. Read as DNA, the sequence is TGTGCCAGCAGCCAAGGGGTCGCGGGGCGAGGGGAGCAGTACTTC. This encodes CASSQGVAGRGEQYF.